Listed below are T cell receptor beta chains from one sample, sequenced in a study of blood T cell repertoires in COVID-19. Only in-frame clones appear in the TCRdb table, and some are missing; sequencing was by immunoSEQ multiplex PCR. Among around 120,000 clones listed, 69% were seen once. Material: peripheral blood. All receptors come from a woman in her seventies with acute or convalescent COVID-19. CDR3s include the opening cysteine and the closing phenylalanine or tryptophan. The order of the fields is V gene, J gene, clone size, D gene, CDR3 DNA, CDR3 protein. The D gene is left open where the match is weak. The listing skips clone size in some rows; elsewhere it reads once, few, many or a size class.

v_call: TRBV19
j_call: TRBJ2-7
clone_size: few
d_call: TRBD1
cdr3_nt: TGTGCCAGTAGCCCAGGACAGGGCCCCTCCTACGAGCAGTACTTC
cdr3_aa: CASSPGQGPSYEQYF

v_call: TRBV6-1
j_call: TRBJ1-2
clone_size: .
d_call: TRBD1
cdr3_nt: TGTGCCAGCAGTGAACAGGGGGTTTATGGCTACACCTTC
cdr3_aa: CASSEQGVYGYTF

v_call: TRBV6-5
j_call: TRBJ1-2
clone_size: .
d_call: TRBD1
cdr3_nt: TGTGCCAGCAGGGCCGGGACAGCCTTCAGCTACACCTTC
cdr3_aa: CASRAGTAFSYTF

v_call: TRBV6-5
j_call: TRBJ1-5
clone_size: .
d_call: TRBD1
cdr3_nt: TGTGCCAGCAGTTTGACAGGGACCACTTGGGAGCCCCAGCATTTT
cdr3_aa: CASSLTGTTWEPQHF

v_call: TRBV3-1/TRBV3-2
j_call: TRBJ1-2
clone_size: .
d_call: TRBD1
cdr3_nt: TGTGCCAGCAGCCGATCGACACAGGGGGCGGGTGGCTACACCTTC
cdr3_aa: CASSRSTQGAGGYTF

v_call: TRBV10-3
j_call: TRBJ1-2
clone_size: .
d_call: .
cdr3_nt: TGTGCCATCAGTGAGCGAGGTCTCTATGGCTACACCTTC
cdr3_aa: CAISERGLYGYTF

v_call: TRBV10-3
j_call: TRBJ1-1
clone_size: .
d_call: TRBD1
cdr3_nt: TGTGCCATCAGTCTGACAGGGGGCACTGAAGCTTTCTTT
cdr3_aa: CAISLTGGTEAFF

v_call: TRBV19
j_call: TRBJ2-7
clone_size: once
d_call: .
cdr3_nt: TGTGCCAGTAGTATAGGAGCCACGGGCGAGCAGTACTTC
cdr3_aa: CASSIGATGEQYF

v_call: TRBV6-2/TRBV6-3
j_call: TRBJ2-7
clone_size: .
d_call: TRBD1
cdr3_nt: TGTGCCAGCAGTGCTTCGGACAGGTTATACGAGCAGTACTTC
cdr3_aa: CASSASDRLYEQYF

v_call: TRBV19
j_call: TRBJ1-1
clone_size: .
d_call: TRBD1
cdr3_nt: TGTGCCAGTAGTATAGCGGGGACAGGGAACACTGAAGCTTTCTTT
cdr3_aa: CASSIAGTGNTEAFF

v_call: TRBV12-3/TRBV12-4
j_call: TRBJ2-1
clone_size: .
d_call: .
cdr3_nt: TGTGCCAGCAGTTTTAGCCATGAGCAGTTCTTC
cdr3_aa: CASSFSHEQFF

v_call: TRBV7-2
j_call: TRBJ1-3
clone_size: .
d_call: TRBD1
cdr3_nt: TGTGCCAGCAGATCTACAGGGGGCAGCTCTGGAAACACCATATATTTT
cdr3_aa: CASRSTGGSSGNTIYF

v_call: TRBV11-2
j_call: TRBJ1-1
clone_size: few
d_call: TRBD1
cdr3_nt: TGTGCCAGCAGCCCAGGGGACAGGGACACTGAAGCTTTCTTT
cdr3_aa: CASSPGDRDTEAFF

v_call: TRBV9
j_call: TRBJ2-7
clone_size: .
d_call: .
cdr3_nt: TGTGCCAGCAGCGTAGGATTAGCAAGCTCCTACGAGCAGTACTTC
cdr3_aa: CASSVGLASSYEQYF

v_call: TRBV19
j_call: TRBJ2-5
clone_size: .
d_call: .
cdr3_nt: TGTGCCAGTAGTATCATACCGGGCACGGGAGTGGAGACCCAGTACTTC
cdr3_aa: CASSIIPGTGVETQYF

v_call: TRBV2
j_call: TRBJ1-2
clone_size: .
d_call: .
cdr3_nt: TGTGCCAGCAGTGAATCACAGCGGACTAACTATGGCTACACCTTC
cdr3_aa: CASSESQRTNYGYTF

v_call: TRBV19
j_call: TRBJ2-3
clone_size: .
d_call: TRBD2
cdr3_nt: TGTGCCAGTATGAGGGCGACTAGCGGCACAGATACGCAGTATTTT
cdr3_aa: CASMRATSGTDTQYF